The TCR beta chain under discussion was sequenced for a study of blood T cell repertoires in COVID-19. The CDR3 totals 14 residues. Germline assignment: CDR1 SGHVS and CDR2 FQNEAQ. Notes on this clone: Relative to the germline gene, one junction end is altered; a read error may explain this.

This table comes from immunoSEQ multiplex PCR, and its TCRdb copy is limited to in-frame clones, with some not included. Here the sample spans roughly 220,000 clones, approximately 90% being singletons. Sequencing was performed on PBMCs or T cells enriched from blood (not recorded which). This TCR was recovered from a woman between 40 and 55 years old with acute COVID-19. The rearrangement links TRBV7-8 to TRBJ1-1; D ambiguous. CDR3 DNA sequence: TGTGCCAGCACCTTACCTTCAGGAACCCCTGAAGCTTTCTTT. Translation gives CASTLPSGTPEAFF.